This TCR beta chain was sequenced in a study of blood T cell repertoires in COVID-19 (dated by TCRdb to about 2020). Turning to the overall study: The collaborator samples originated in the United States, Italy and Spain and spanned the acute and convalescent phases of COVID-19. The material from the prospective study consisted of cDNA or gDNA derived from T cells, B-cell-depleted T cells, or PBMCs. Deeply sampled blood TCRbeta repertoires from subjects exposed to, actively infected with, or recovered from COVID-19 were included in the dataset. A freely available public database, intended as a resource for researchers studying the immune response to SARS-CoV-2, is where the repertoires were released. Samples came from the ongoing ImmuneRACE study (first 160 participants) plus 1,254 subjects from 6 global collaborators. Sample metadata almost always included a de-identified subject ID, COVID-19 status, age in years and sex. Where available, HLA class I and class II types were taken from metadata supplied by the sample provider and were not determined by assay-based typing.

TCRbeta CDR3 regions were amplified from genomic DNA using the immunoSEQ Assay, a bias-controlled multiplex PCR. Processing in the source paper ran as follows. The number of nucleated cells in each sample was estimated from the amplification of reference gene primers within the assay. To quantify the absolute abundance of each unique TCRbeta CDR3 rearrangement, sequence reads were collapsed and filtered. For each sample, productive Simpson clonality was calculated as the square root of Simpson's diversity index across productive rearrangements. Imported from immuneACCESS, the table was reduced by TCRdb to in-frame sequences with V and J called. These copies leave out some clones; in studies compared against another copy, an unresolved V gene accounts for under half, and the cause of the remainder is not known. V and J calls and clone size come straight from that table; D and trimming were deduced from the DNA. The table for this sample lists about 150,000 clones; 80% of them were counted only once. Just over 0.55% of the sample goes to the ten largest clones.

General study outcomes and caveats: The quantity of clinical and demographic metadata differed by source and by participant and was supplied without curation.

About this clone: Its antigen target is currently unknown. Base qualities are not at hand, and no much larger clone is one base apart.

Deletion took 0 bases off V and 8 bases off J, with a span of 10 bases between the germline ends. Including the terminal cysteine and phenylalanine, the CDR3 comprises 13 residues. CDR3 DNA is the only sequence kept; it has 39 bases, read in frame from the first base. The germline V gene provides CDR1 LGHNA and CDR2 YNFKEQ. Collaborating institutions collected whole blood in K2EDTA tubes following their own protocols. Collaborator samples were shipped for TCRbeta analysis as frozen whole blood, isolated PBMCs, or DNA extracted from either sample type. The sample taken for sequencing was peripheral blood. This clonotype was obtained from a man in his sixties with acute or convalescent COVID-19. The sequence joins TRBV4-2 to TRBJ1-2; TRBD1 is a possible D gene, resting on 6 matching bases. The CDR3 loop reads CASSQETGFGYTF. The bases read TGTGCCAGCAGCCAAGAAACAGGGTTCGGCTACACCTTC.